The rows below give T cell receptor beta chains drawn from one sample of a study of Ad26.COV2.S vaccination and SARS-CoV-2 variants. Produced via immunoSEQ multiplex PCR; TCRdb's table is partial and in-frame only. The repertoire has 300,000 to 500,000 clones, 75% to 90% of them found once; the top ten carry 3.5%. Sequencing used peripheral blood, obtained in a trial of Ad26.COV2.S vaccine versus placebo. These TCRs come from a person between 18 and 59 years old who received the Ad26.COV2.S COVID-19 vaccine or a placebo. The CDR3 runs from the conserved cysteine through the conserved F or W. D genes are given only for firm matches. Clone size is not always given. Where it is, it says once, few, many or a class for expanded clones.

clone_size,v_call,j_call,d_call,cdr3_nt,cdr3_aa
-,TRBV6-1,TRBJ2-7,TRBD2,TGTGCCAGCAGTGAAACCTTGGGACTAGCGGGCTACGAGCAGTACTTC,CASSETLGLAGYEQYF
-,TRBV7-8,TRBJ1-3,TRBD1,TGTGCCAGCAGCTTAGTTTTCCCAGGGGGATTTAACACCATATATTTT,CASSLVFPGGFNTIYF
-,TRBV13,TRBJ1-1,-,TGTGCCAGCAGCTTAGGTGGGGGCCAGGACACTGAAGCTTTCTTT,CASSLGGGQDTEAFF
-,TRBV6-2/TRBV6-3,TRBJ2-1,TRBD2,TGTGCCAGCAGTTCTACTTCAAGCGGGGGTGAGCAGTTCTTC,CASSSTSSGGEQFF
-,TRBV11-2,TRBJ2-1,-,TGTGCCAGCAGCTTAGAGTCGGGGATCCCCGGCGGCAATGAGCAGTTCTTC,CASSLESGIPGGNEQFF
-,TRBV9,TRBJ1-6,-,TGTGCCAGCAGCGCCGGCGGAATCGGGGAGGTTGGTAATTCACCCCTCCACTTT,CASSAGGIGEVGNSPLHF
-,TRBV19,TRBJ1-5,-,TGTGCCAGTAACGTACAGGGAGGTGGTCAGCCCCAGCATTTT,CASNVQGGGQPQHF
-,TRBV19,TRBJ1-1,-,TGTGCCAGTATGCGGACAGTGAACACTGAAGCTTTCTTT,CASMRTVNTEAFF
-,TRBV5-6,TRBJ1-3,-,TGTGCCAGCAGCTTGGCGCCCCGGTCGTGGGGAAGGTCTGGAAACACCATATATTTT,CASSLAPRSWGRSGNTIYF
-,TRBV14,TRBJ2-7,-,TGTGCCAGCAGCCAAGTTCACGGACTCCCGAGCTCCTACGAGCAGTACTTC,CASSQVHGLPSSYEQYF
-,TRBV19,TRBJ1-3,TRBD1,TGTGCCAGTACCATGACGGCAGAGATCTGGGACAGTCCTGGAAACACCATATATTTT,CASTMTAEIWDSPGNTIYF
-,TRBV3-1/TRBV3-2,TRBJ1-1,-,TGTGCCAGCAGCAGCAAGTTTCTGAACACTGAAGCTTTCTTT,CASSSKFLNTEAFF
-,TRBV10-1,TRBJ2-1,TRBD2,TGCGCCAGCAGTCCCGCCGGGGGGGTCGACAATGAGCAGTTCTTC,CASSPAGGVDNEQFF
-,TRBV12-3/TRBV12-4,TRBJ2-7,-,TGTGCCAGCACCCCCGTAGTCTACGAGCAGTACTTC,CASTPVVYEQYF
-,TRBV18,TRBJ1-2,-,TGTGCCAGCTCACCTACAGCGGGGTCTTATGGCTACACCTTC,CASSPTAGSYGYTF
once,TRBV7-9,TRBJ1-2,-,TGTGCCAGCAGCAATCTTCCAGGGTATAGCGGCTACACCTTC,CASSNLPGYSGYTF
-,TRBV5-4,TRBJ2-6,-,TGTGCCAGCAGCTTGCGGGGGTCTGGGGCCAACGTCCTGACTTTC,CASSLRGSGANVLTF
-,TRBV11-3,TRBJ2-3,TRBD2,TGTGCCAGCAGCCCCGGGACTAGCGGAAGCACAGATACGCAGTATTTT,CASSPGTSGSTDTQYF
-,TRBV5-6,TRBJ1-6,-,TGTGCCAGCAGCTTGGCCTCGTCTTCACCCCTCCACTTT,CASSLASSSPLHF
-,TRBV7-2,TRBJ2-5,-,TGTGCCAGCAGCCCCTCCTCATCCCAAGAGACCCAGTACTTC,CASSPSSSQETQYF
-,TRBV5-4,TRBJ1-3,-,TGTGCCAGCAGCCGATCCTGGGACGGGACAAGAAACACCATATATTTT,CASSRSWDGTRNTIYF
-,TRBV7-2,TRBJ1-2,-,TGTGCCAGCAGCTTAGATAGCAGTGCGTATGGCTACACCTTC,CASSLDSSAYGYTF
once,TRBV7-8,TRBJ2-1,TRBD2,TGTGCCAGCAGCCCGGGACTAGCGGGGGGCCCTTCCTACAATGAGCAGTTCTTC,CASSPGLAGGPSYNEQFF
-,TRBV10-3,TRBJ1-4,-,TGTGCCATCAGTGAGTCGGGGCAGGGTGGTGAAAAACTGTTTTTT,CAISESGQGGEKLFF
-,TRBV3-1/TRBV3-2,TRBJ1-2,TRBD1,TGTGCCAGCAGCCTTGACAGGGGACATGGCTACACCTTC,CASSLDRGHGYTF
-,TRBV5-4,TRBJ2-7,-,TGTGCCAGCAGCTCGATAGGGGGGTACGAGCAGTACTTC,CASSSIGGYEQYF
-,TRBV10-3,TRBJ1-1,-,TGTGCCATCAGTGAGTCCGCGAGGAAGGGGGAAAACACTGAAGCTTTCTTT,CAISESARKGENTEAFF
-,TRBV2,TRBJ1-1,-,TGTGCCAGCGTGAGGGGGGAGGGGAACACTGAAGCTTTCTTT,CASVRGEGNTEAFF
-,TRBV29-1,TRBJ1-1,TRBD1,TGCAGCGTTGAAGGGGGGGACAGGGGATTGGACACTGAAGCTTTCTTT,CSVEGGDRGLDTEAFF
-,TRBV6-5,TRBJ2-2,-,TGTGCCAGCAGTTACTCGAATGGGGACACCGGGGAGCTGTTTTTT,CASSYSNGDTGELFF
once,TRBV25-1,TRBJ2-7,TRBD1,TGTGCCAGCAGGTCTACAGGGGACCATTCCTACGAGCAGTACTTC,CASRSTGDHSYEQYF
-,TRBV5-5,TRBJ2-7,-,TGTGCCAGCAGCTTGGCGACAGAAGCCTACGAGCAGTACTTC,CASSLATEAYEQYF
-,TRBV7-6,TRBJ2-3,TRBD2,TGTGCCAGCAGCCAAGGACTAGCGGGCGATCATACGCAGTATTTT,CASSQGLAGDHTQYF
-,TRBV19,TRBJ1-5,-,TGTGCCAGTAGTCGGGGCGAACAGCCCCAGCATTTT,CASSRGEQPQHF
once,TRBV10-3,TRBJ1-5,-,TGTGCCATCAGCGGGACAAGGGATCAGCCCCAGCATTTT,CAISGTRDQPQHF
-,TRBV13,TRBJ1-1,TRBD1,TGTGCCAGCAGCCCTCAGACAGGGTCTGGGACTGAAGCTTTCTTT,CASSPQTGSGTEAFF
-,TRBV5-6,TRBJ1-6,TRBD1,TGTGCCAGCAGCTTGGGCAGGGGGCTCCTCCACTTT,CASSLGRGLLHF
-,TRBV7-9,TRBJ1-4,-,TGTGCCAGCAGCTTCCGGGGGACCTACCCCGATGAAAAACTGTTTTTT,CASSFRGTYPDEKLFF
-,TRBV11-2,TRBJ2-5,-,TGTGCCAGCAGCTGGGTCGCGGGGATTCAAGAGACCCAGTACTTC,CASSWVAGIQETQYF
-,TRBV4-2,TRBJ2-1,-,TGTGCCAGCAGCCAAGAGGATCCTGGGTACAATGAGCAGTTCTTC,CASSQEDPGYNEQFF
-,TRBV7-8,TRBJ2-5,-,TGTGCCAGCAGCTTAGACCCGGTGGGGTACCAAGAGACCCAGTACTTC,CASSLDPVGYQETQYF
-,TRBV21-1,TRBJ1-1,-,-,CASSLWGKGTEAFF
few,TRBV6-5,TRBJ1-5,-,TGTGCCAGCAGTTACGGGGGGAATCAGCCCCAGCATTTT,CASSYGGNQPQHF
-,TRBV7-6,TRBJ2-1,TRBD2,TGTGCCAGCAGCTTTCGACTAGCGGGGTCGAATGAGCAGTTCTTC,CASSFRLAGSNEQFF
-,TRBV15,TRBJ1-1,TRBD1,TGTGCCACCAGCAGTTCTGGACAGGGGGCCCCCGACACTGAAGCTTTCTTT,CATSSSGQGAPDTEAFF
-,TRBV6-2/TRBV6-3,TRBJ1-2,-,TGTGCCAGCAGTTACGGGGCGTCCGCGGGAGCGTATGGCTACACCTTC,CASSYGASAGAYGYTF
-,TRBV6-2/TRBV6-3,TRBJ2-3,TRBD2,TGTGCCAGCAGTTACTCGTTAGCGGGGGGGACAGATACGCAGTATTTT,CASSYSLAGGTDTQYF
-,TRBV18,TRBJ2-5,-,TGTGCCAGCTCACTGAGACAAGGATCCGGAGAGACCCAGTACTTC,CASSLRQGSGETQYF
-,TRBV7-2,TRBJ1-1,-,TGTGCCAGCAGCTTAGTGACAGGCATGAACACTGAAGCTTTCTTT,CASSLVTGMNTEAFF
-,TRBV30,TRBJ2-3,TRBD2,TGTGCCTGGAGTGGGGCTCGGACTAGCGGGGGGACAGATACGCAGTATTTT,CAWSGARTSGGTDTQYF
-,TRBV4-1,TRBJ2-7,-,TGCGCCAGCAGCCAGGACCGTTCAGGGGCCGAGCAGTACTTC,CASSQDRSGAEQYF